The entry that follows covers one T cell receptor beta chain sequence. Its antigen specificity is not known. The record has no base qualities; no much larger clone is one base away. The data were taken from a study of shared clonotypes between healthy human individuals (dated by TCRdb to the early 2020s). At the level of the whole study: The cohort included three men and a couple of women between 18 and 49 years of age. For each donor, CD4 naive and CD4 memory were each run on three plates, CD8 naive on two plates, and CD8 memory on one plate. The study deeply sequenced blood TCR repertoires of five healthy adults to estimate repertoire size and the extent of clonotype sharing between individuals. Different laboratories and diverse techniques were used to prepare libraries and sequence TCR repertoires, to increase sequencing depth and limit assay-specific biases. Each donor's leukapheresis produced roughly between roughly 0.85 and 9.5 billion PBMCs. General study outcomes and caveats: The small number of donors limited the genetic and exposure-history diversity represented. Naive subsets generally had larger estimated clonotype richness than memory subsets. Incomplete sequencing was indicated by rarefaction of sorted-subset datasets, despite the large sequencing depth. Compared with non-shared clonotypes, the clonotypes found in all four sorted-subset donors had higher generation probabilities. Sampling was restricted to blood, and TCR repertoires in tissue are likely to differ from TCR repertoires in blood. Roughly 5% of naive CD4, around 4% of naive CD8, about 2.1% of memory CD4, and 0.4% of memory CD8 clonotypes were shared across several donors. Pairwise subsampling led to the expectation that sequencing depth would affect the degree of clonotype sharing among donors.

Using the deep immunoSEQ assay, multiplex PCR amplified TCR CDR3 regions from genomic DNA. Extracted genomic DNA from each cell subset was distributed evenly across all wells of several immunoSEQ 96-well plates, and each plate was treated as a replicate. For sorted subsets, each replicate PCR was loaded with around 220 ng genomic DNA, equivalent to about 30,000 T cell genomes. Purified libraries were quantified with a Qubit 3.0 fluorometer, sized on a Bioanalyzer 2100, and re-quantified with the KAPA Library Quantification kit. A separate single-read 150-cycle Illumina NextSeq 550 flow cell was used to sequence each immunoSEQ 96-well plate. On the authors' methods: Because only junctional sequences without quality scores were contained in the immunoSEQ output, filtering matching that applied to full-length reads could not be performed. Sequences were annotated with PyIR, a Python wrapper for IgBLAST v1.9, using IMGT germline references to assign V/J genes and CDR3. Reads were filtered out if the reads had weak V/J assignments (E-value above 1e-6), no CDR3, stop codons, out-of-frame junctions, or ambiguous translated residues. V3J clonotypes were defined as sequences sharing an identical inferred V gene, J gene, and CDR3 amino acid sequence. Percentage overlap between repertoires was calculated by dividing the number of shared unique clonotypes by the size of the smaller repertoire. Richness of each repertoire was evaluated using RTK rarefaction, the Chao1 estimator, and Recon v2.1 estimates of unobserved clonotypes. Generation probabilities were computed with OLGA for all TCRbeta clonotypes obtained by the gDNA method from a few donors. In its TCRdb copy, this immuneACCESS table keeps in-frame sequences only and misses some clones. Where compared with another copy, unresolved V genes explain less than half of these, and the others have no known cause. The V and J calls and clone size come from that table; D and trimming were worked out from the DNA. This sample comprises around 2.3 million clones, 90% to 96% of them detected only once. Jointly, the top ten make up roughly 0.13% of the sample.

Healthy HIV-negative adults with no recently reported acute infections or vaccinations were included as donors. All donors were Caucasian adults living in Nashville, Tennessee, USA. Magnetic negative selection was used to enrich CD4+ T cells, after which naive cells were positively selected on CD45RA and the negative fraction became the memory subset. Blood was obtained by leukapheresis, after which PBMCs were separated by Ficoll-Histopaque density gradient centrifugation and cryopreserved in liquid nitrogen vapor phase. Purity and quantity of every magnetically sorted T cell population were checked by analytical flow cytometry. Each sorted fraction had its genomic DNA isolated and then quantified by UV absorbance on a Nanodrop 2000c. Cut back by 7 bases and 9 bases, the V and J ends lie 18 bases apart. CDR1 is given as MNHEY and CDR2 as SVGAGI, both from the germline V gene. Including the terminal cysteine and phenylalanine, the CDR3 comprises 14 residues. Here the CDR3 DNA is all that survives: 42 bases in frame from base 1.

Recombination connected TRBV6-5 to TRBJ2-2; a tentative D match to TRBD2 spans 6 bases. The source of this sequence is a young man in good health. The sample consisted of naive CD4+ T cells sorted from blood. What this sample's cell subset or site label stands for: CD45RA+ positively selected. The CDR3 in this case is CASKPASVGWELFF. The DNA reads TGTGCCAGCAAACCCGCTAGCGTAGGTTGGGAGCTGTTTTTT.